This is a list of T cell receptor beta chains from one sample in a study of blood T cell repertoires in COVID-19. This table comes from immunoSEQ multiplex PCR, and its TCRdb copy is limited to in-frame clones, with some not included. The sample includes about 15,000 clones, about nine tenths of them seen just once. Source material: peripheral blood. The receptors here all came from a human donor in a cohort sampled during active COVID-19. Each CDR3 is given with its conserved first and last residue. A D gene is named only where the DNA matches it firmly. Some rows mark clone size as missing; the rest say once, few, many or name a class of expanded clone.

j_gene: TRBJ1-2
abundance: NA
v_gene: TRBV27
len: 15
d_gene: TRBD1
CDR3aa: CASSHPGQGNYGYTF
CDR3nt: TGTGCCAGCAGTCATCCGGGACAGGGAAACTATGGCTACACCTTC

j_gene: TRBJ2-1
abundance: NA
v_gene: TRBV19
len: 15
d_gene: TRBD1
CDR3aa: CASKVAGGGYNEQFF
CDR3nt: TGTGCCAGTAAAGTGGCAGGGGGCGGATACAATGAGCAGTTCTTC

j_gene: TRBJ2-2
abundance: NA
v_gene: TRBV27
len: 16
d_gene: TRBD2
CDR3aa: CASSIRTSGYTGELFF
CDR3nt: TGTGCCAGCAGTATTAGGACTAGCGGGTACACCGGGGAGCTGTTTTTT

j_gene: TRBJ2-1
abundance: once
v_gene: TRBV5-1
len: 13
d_gene: TRBD1
CDR3aa: CASTRQGAHEQFF
CDR3nt: TGCGCCAGCACACGACAGGGGGCCCATGAGCAGTTCTTC

j_gene: TRBJ1-3
abundance: NA
v_gene: TRBV15
len: 15
d_gene: NA
CDR3aa: CATSRDRATGNTIYF
CDR3nt: TGTGCCACCAGCAGAGACAGGGCTACTGGAAACACCATATATTTT

j_gene: TRBJ2-2
abundance: NA
v_gene: TRBV29-1
len: 14
d_gene: NA
CDR3aa: CSVRGTTATGELFF
CDR3nt: TGCAGCGTGAGGGGGACTACAGCCACCGGGGAGCTGTTTTTT

j_gene: TRBJ1-4
abundance: once
v_gene: TRBV28
len: 15
d_gene: NA
CDR3aa: CASSFSRGFNEKLFF
CDR3nt: TGTGCCAGCAGTTTTTCAAGGGGGTTTAATGAAAAACTGTTTTTT

j_gene: TRBJ2-2
abundance: medium-sized
v_gene: TRBV28
len: 10
d_gene: NA
CDR3aa: CASRTGELFF
CDR3nt: TGTGCCAGCCGGACCGGGGAGCTGTTTTTT

j_gene: TRBJ1-2
abundance: NA
v_gene: TRBV5-1
len: 14
d_gene: TRBD1
CDR3aa: CASSPGGQNYGYTF
CDR3nt: TGCGCCAGCAGCCCAGGGGGCCAGAACTATGGCTACACCTTC

j_gene: TRBJ1-5
abundance: NA
v_gene: TRBV6-6
len: 16
d_gene: NA
CDR3aa: CASSYSIGGANQPQHF
CDR3nt: TGTGCCAGCAGTTACTCGATTGGCGGGGCTAATCAGCCCCAGCATTTT

j_gene: TRBJ1-4
abundance: NA
v_gene: TRBV6-5
len: 15
d_gene: TRBD1
CDR3aa: CASSSRGTANEKLFF
CDR3nt: TGTGCCAGCAGTTCGAGGGGGACAGCTAATGAAAAACTGTTTTTT

j_gene: TRBJ1-1
abundance: NA
v_gene: TRBV19
len: 17
d_gene: TRBD1
CDR3aa: CASSPQTGTAWGTEAFF
CDR3nt: TGTGCCAGTTCTCCCCAGACCGGGACAGCTTGGGGCACTGAAGCTTTCTTT

j_gene: TRBJ2-2
abundance: NA
v_gene: TRBV27
len: 13
d_gene: NA
CDR3aa: CASGGPNTGELFF
CDR3nt: TGTGCCAGCGGGGGCCCCAACACCGGGGAGCTGTTTTTT

j_gene: TRBJ1-3
abundance: NA
v_gene: TRBV19
len: 15
d_gene: NA
CDR3aa: CASTVPRGSGNTIYF
CDR3nt: TGTGCCAGTACGGTCCCCCGAGGATCTGGAAACACCATATATTTT

j_gene: TRBJ2-3
abundance: NA
v_gene: TRBV4-2
len: 19
d_gene: TRBD2
CDR3aa: CASSQGRAGGLAGTDTQYF
CDR3nt: TGTGCCAGCAGCCAAGGTCGCGCGGGGGGACTAGCGGGCACAGATACGCAGTATTTT

j_gene: TRBJ2-1
abundance: NA
v_gene: TRBV30
len: 14
d_gene: NA
CDR3aa: CAWRSRAGGNEQFF
CDR3nt: TGTGCCTGGAGATCGCGGGCCGGGGGCAATGAGCAGTTCTTC

j_gene: TRBJ2-1
abundance: NA
v_gene: TRBV29-1
len: 13
d_gene: NA
CDR3aa: CSVRGTAYNEQFF
CDR3nt: TGCAGCGTTCGGGGGACGGCTTACAATGAGCAGTTCTTC

j_gene: TRBJ2-1
abundance: NA
v_gene: TRBV4-1
len: 17
d_gene: NA
CDR3aa: CASSQGLTGTGHNEQFF
CDR3nt: TGCGCCAGCAGCCAAGGACTTACTGGGACTGGACACAATGAGCAGTTCTTC

j_gene: TRBJ2-2
abundance: NA
v_gene: TRBV30
len: 14
d_gene: NA
CDR3aa: CAWATGSSAGELFF
CDR3nt: TGTGCCTGGGCTACAGGGAGTTCCGCCGGGGAGCTGTTTTTT

j_gene: TRBJ1-1
abundance: NA
v_gene: TRBV19
len: 14
d_gene: TRBD1
CDR3aa: CASRVVDRGTEAFF
CDR3nt: TGTGCCAGTAGGGTCGTCGACAGGGGCACTGAAGCTTTCTTT

j_gene: TRBJ1-2
abundance: once
v_gene: TRBV13
len: 14
d_gene: NA
CDR3aa: CASSLLGGIYGYTF
CDR3nt: TGTGCCAGCAGCTTGTTGGGGGGGATTTATGGCTACACCTTC

j_gene: TRBJ2-3
abundance: NA
v_gene: TRBV5-4
len: 16
d_gene: TRBD2
CDR3aa: CASSGGLAGGTDTQYF
CDR3nt: TGTGCCAGCAGCGGCGGGCTAGCGGGAGGCACAGATACGCAGTATTTT

j_gene: TRBJ2-7
abundance: NA
v_gene: TRBV27
len: 14
d_gene: TRBD1
CDR3aa: CASSWGQGAPEQYF
CDR3nt: TGTGCCAGCAGCTGGGGACAGGGGGCGCCTGAGCAGTACTTC

j_gene: TRBJ2-6
abundance: NA
v_gene: TRBV30
len: 15
d_gene: NA
CDR3aa: CAWSVLGSGANVLTF
CDR3nt: TGTGCCTGGAGTGTACTAGGGTCCGGGGCCAACGTCCTGACTTTC

j_gene: TRBJ2-7
abundance: NA
v_gene: TRBV9
len: 16
d_gene: NA
CDR3aa: CASSVAPGTESYEQYF
CDR3nt: TGTGCCAGCAGCGTAGCCCCCGGGACTGAGTCCTACGAGCAGTACTTC

j_gene: TRBJ2-2
abundance: NA
v_gene: TRBV5-1
len: 18
d_gene: TRBD2
CDR3aa: CASSGPSGIPSNTGELFF
CDR3nt: TGCGCCAGCAGCGGACCTAGCGGGATCCCATCGAACACCGGGGAGCTGTTTTTT

j_gene: TRBJ2-7
abundance: few
v_gene: TRBV19
len: 13
d_gene: NA
CDR3aa: CASSIGRLDEQYF
CDR3nt: TGTGCCAGTAGTATAGGCAGGTTGGACGAGCAGTACTTC

j_gene: TRBJ2-3
abundance: NA
v_gene: TRBV12-3/TRBV12-4
len: 13
d_gene: NA
CDR3aa: CASSWKETDTQYF
CDR3nt: TGTGCCAGCAGTTGGAAGGAGACAGATACGCAGTATTTT

j_gene: TRBJ2-3
abundance: NA
v_gene: TRBV19
len: 13
d_gene: NA
CDR3aa: CASSRGHLDTQYF
CDR3nt: TGTGCCAGTAGTAGGGGCCATCTGGATACGCAGTATTTT

j_gene: TRBJ2-5
abundance: NA
v_gene: TRBV24-1
len: 15
d_gene: TRBD1
CDR3aa: CATMGQGSLGETQYF
CDR3nt: TGTGCCACCATGGGACAGGGTTCCCTCGGGGAGACCCAGTACTTC

j_gene: TRBJ1-1
abundance: once
v_gene: TRBV19
len: 12
d_gene: TRBD1
CDR3aa: CASMGQVFKAFF
CDR3nt: TGTGCCAGTATGGGACAGGTCTTTAAAGCTTTCTTT

j_gene: TRBJ2-1
abundance: few
v_gene: TRBV4-1
len: 14
d_gene: NA
CDR3aa: CASSQERRFNEQFF
CDR3nt: TGCGCCAGCAGCCAAGAAAGGCGGTTTAATGAGCAGTTCTTC

j_gene: TRBJ2-1
abundance: NA
v_gene: TRBV3-1/TRBV3-2
len: 19
d_gene: NA
CDR3aa: CASSHRHIVPQSSYNEQFF
CDR3nt: TGTGCCAGCAGCCACCGCCATATAGTCCCCCAATCCTCCTACAATGAGCAGTTCTTC

j_gene: TRBJ2-1
abundance: NA
v_gene: TRBV27
len: 13
d_gene: NA
CDR3aa: CASSWRQGDEQFF
CDR3nt: TGTGCCAGCAGTTGGCGTCAGGGCGATGAGCAGTTCTTC

j_gene: TRBJ2-7
abundance: NA
v_gene: TRBV5-1
len: 17
d_gene: TRBD2
CDR3aa: CASSLGASGSSSYEQYF
CDR3nt: TGCGCCAGCAGCTTGGGGGCTAGCGGGAGTTCTTCCTACGAGCAGTACTTC

j_gene: TRBJ2-3
abundance: once
v_gene: TRBV10-3
len: 13
d_gene: TRBD2
CDR3aa: CAIGTSGSDTQYF
CDR3nt: TGTGCCATTGGGACTAGCGGGAGCGATACGCAGTATTTT

j_gene: TRBJ1-2
abundance: NA
v_gene: TRBV6-1
len: 15
d_gene: NA
CDR3aa: CASSERVGVLYGYTF
CDR3nt: TGTGCCAGCAGTGAACGGGTAGGGGTCCTCTATGGCTACACCTTC

j_gene: TRBJ2-1
abundance: NA
v_gene: TRBV11-3
len: 15
d_gene: TRBD2
CDR3aa: CASSWSGLNYNEQFF
CDR3nt: TGTGCCAGCAGCTGGTCGGGACTAAATTACAATGAGCAGTTCTTC

j_gene: TRBJ2-1
abundance: NA
v_gene: TRBV11-2
len: 15
d_gene: NA
CDR3aa: CASSLGPQGHNEQFF
CDR3nt: TGTGCCAGCAGCTTAGGTCCCCAGGGCCACAATGAGCAGTTCTTC

j_gene: TRBJ1-3
abundance: NA
v_gene: TRBV5-1
len: 12
d_gene: NA
CDR3aa: CASSSNGNTIYF
CDR3nt: TGCGCCAGCAGCTCAAATGGAAACACCATATATTTT

j_gene: TRBJ2-6
abundance: NA
v_gene: TRBV28
len: 19
d_gene: NA
CDR3aa: CASSPFWSSSGSGANVLTF
CDR3nt: TGTGCCAGCAGCCCGTTCTGGAGTTCGTCGGGCTCTGGGGCCAACGTCCTGACTTTC

j_gene: TRBJ2-3
abundance: NA
v_gene: TRBV14
len: 13
d_gene: NA
CDR3aa: CASSQFSADTQYF
CDR3nt: TGTGCCAGCAGCCAATTCAGCGCAGATACGCAGTATTTT

j_gene: TRBJ2-2
abundance: NA
v_gene: TRBV2
len: 15
d_gene: TRBD1
CDR3aa: CASSRQGTNTGELFF
CDR3nt: TGTGCCAGCAGTCGACAGGGGACGAACACCGGGGAGCTGTTTTTT

j_gene: TRBJ2-5
abundance: NA
v_gene: TRBV25-1
len: 16
d_gene: NA
CDR3aa: CASSGPGGQTLVTQYF
CDR3nt: TGTGCCAGCAGTGGTCCAGGTGGACAGACGTTGGTGACCCAGTACTTC

j_gene: TRBJ1-2
abundance: NA
v_gene: TRBV13
len: 15
d_gene: NA
CDR3aa: CASSAQTWVDYGYTF
CDR3nt: TGTGCCAGCAGCGCTCAGACATGGGTGGACTATGGCTACACCTTC

j_gene: TRBJ1-2
abundance: once
v_gene: TRBV30
len: 12
d_gene: TRBD1
CDR3aa: CAWSPPQGVVTF
CDR3nt: TGTGCCTGGAGCCCCCCACAGGGGGTGGTCACCTTC

j_gene: TRBJ2-1
abundance: NA
v_gene: TRBV28
len: 16
d_gene: TRBD2
CDR3aa: CASRGLAGGAYNEQFF
CDR3nt: TGTGCCAGCAGAGGACTAGCGGGAGGGGCCTACAATGAGCAGTTCTTC

j_gene: TRBJ2-1
abundance: NA
v_gene: TRBV28
len: 13
d_gene: NA
CDR3aa: CASSQGSHNEQFF
CDR3nt: TGTGCCAGCAGTCAGGGAAGCCACAATGAGCAGTTCTTC

j_gene: TRBJ2-3
abundance: NA
v_gene: TRBV6-5
len: 15
d_gene: TRBD2
CDR3aa: CASSYLAGASDTQYF
CDR3nt: TGTGCCAGCAGTTACCTAGCGGGAGCCTCAGATACGCAGTATTTT

j_gene: TRBJ1-4
abundance: NA
v_gene: TRBV7-2
len: 13
d_gene: NA
CDR3aa: CATAGYLDEKLFF
CDR3nt: TGTGCCACCGCCGGGTATTTGGATGAAAAACTGTTTTTT

j_gene: TRBJ2-1
abundance: NA
v_gene: TRBV7-9
len: 19
d_gene: TRBD2
CDR3aa: CATTPVEFGLAGVEDEQFF
CDR3nt: TGTGCCACTACACCCGTGGAGTTTGGACTAGCGGGAGTCGAGGATGAGCAGTTCTTC

j_gene: TRBJ1-1
abundance: once
v_gene: TRBV28
len: 15
d_gene: TRBD1
CDR3aa: CASSPGTGSNTEAFF
CDR3nt: TGTGCCAGCAGCCCAGGGACAGGGTCGAACACTGAAGCTTTCTTT

j_gene: TRBJ1-1
abundance: NA
v_gene: TRBV18
len: 13
d_gene: TRBD1
CDR3aa: CASSPTTGDLAFF
CDR3nt: TGTGCCAGCTCACCGACAACAGGGGACCTAGCTTTCTTT

j_gene: TRBJ2-1
abundance: NA
v_gene: TRBV5-5
len: 15
d_gene: TRBD2
CDR3aa: CASSPTSGRAGEQFF
CDR3nt: TGTGCCAGCAGCCCAACTAGCGGGAGGGCGGGTGAGCAGTTCTTC

j_gene: TRBJ2-2
abundance: NA
v_gene: TRBV11-2
len: 11
d_gene: TRBD2
CDR3aa: CASSHPGGLFF
CDR3nt: TGTGCCAGCAGCCACCCGGGGGGGCTGTTTTTT

j_gene: TRBJ2-7
abundance: NA
v_gene: TRBV6-1
len: 14
d_gene: NA
CDR3aa: CASSEDWGSYEQYF
CDR3nt: TGTGCCAGCAGTGAGGACTGGGGTTCCTACGAGCAGTACTTC

j_gene: TRBJ2-1
abundance: once
v_gene: TRBV2
len: 12
d_gene: NA
CDR3aa: CASNQFRDEQFF
CDR3nt: TGTGCCAGCAATCAGTTCAGGGATGAGCAGTTCTTC

j_gene: TRBJ1-2
abundance: NA
v_gene: TRBV18
len: 14
d_gene: NA
CDR3aa: CASSPREFNYGYTF
CDR3nt: TGTGCCAGCTCACCAAGGGAGTTTAACTATGGCTACACCTTC